This T cell receptor beta chain was captured by sequencing in a study of T cell changes during pregnancy in multiple sclerosis. The repertoire was sequenced with immunoSEQ multiplex PCR; TCRdb's copy has only in-frame clones and lacks some. The sample gives about 68,000 clones, just over 90% of which show up once; 1.2% to 1.5% is in the top ten. Trimming took 0 bases from V and 0 from J, leaving 9 bases between them. The germline CDR1 and CDR2 sequences are LGHNA and YNFKEQ. This CDR3 has 17 residues. V gene TRBV4-2 combines with J gene TRBJ1-6; D remains ambiguous. The source is a female donor in good health, enrolled as a control in a pregnancy study. This sample comprised peripheral blood, obtained in the second trimester of pregnancy. CDR3 nucleotides: TGTGCCAGCAGCCAAGATAGTACGAGCTCCTATAATTCACCCCTCCACTTT. Translation: CASSQDSTSSYNSPLHF.